The present entry profiles one T cell receptor beta chain with its context. Assay used: immunoSEQ multiplex PCR; TCRdb lists only in-frame clones, some missing. The sample has approximately 2,300,000 clones, just under 95% seen once. The length of the CDR3 is 14 residues. Germline-derived CDR1 and CDR2 are SGHTS and YDEGEE. V was pared by 1 base and J by 6 bases, with 11 bases between. The sample belongs to a study of shared clonotypes between healthy human individuals. This TCR derives from a man aged 18 to 29 in good health. Some clones in this sample may be carry-over from other donors' samples. The chain uses TRBV5-8 and TRBJ2-1; D perhaps matches TRBD2 (6 bases). Input material: naive CD4+ T cells from PBMCs. Subset reported: CD45RA+ positively selected. The CDR3 region is CASSLWGGVNEQFF. The CDR3 DNA sequence: TGTGCCAGCAGCTTGTGGGGCGGGGTCAATGAGCAGTTCTTC.